The 22 T cell receptor beta chains below all came from one sample that was sequenced in a study of blood T cells in healthy people across ages. The second PCR ran about 6 to 11 cycles with a sample-barcoded 5' primer and J-beta primers. Using its own MiXCR run on the 5' RACE reads, TCRdb lists one record per CDR3 protein. The sample has around 700,000 distinct CDR3 sequences, approximately 25% seen once; the top ten hold more than 7.5%. These records were also assigned to another study, of T cells of mothers and their children.

Sequenced: blood. These receptors were obtained from a boy between 10 and 17 years old in good health.

This clonotype was detected many times. The chain employs TRBV4-1 and TRBJ2-5, with 9 nucleotides matching TRBD2. The DNA end is more similar to TRBJ2-1, so the J call may be wrong. The germline CDR1 and CDR2 sequences are MGHRA and YSYEKL. CDR3 length: 16 residues. In DNA form, the CDR3 reads TGCGCCAGCAGCCAAGATGGGCTAGCGGGGTACAATGAGCAGTTCTTC. It encodes CASSQDGLAGYNEQFF.

This clonotype was counted only a few times. CDR3 nucleotides: TGTGCCAGCAGTCCCGACGCAAAAAGGTCGTTAAAGACGAACACCGGGGAGCTGTTTTTT. Encoded protein: CASSPDAKRSLKTNTGELFF. The V and J genes are TRBV12-3 or TRBV12-4 and TRBJ2-2; no reliable D call. Trimming took 5 bases from V and 0 from J, leaving 25 bases between them. CDR3 length equals 20 residues.

This clonotype was found many times. The chain uses TRBV5-1 and TRBJ2-1; a weak D match, TRBD2 (6 bases). The germline V gene has CDR1 SGHRS and CDR2 YFSETQ. This CDR3 has 15 amino acids. The germline V and J ends were trimmed by 0 bases and 5 bases, with 12 bases remaining between them. CDR3 region: CASSLEAGSHNEQFF. The DNA for the CDR3 is TGCGCCAGCAGCTTGGAGGCGGGGAGTCACAATGAGCAGTTCTTC. Together with reference TRBV5-1 and TRBJ2-1, the CDR3 gives the full variable domain: KAGVTQTPRYLIKTRGQQVTLSCSPISGHRSVSWYQQTPGQGLQFLFEYFSETQRNKGNFPGRFSGRQFSNSRSEMNVSTLELGDSALYLCASSLEAGSHNEQFFGPGTRLTVL.

This chain joins TRBV6-5 and TRBJ1-1, with D possibly being TRBD1 (5 bases). Per germline, CDR1 MNHEY and CDR2 SVGAGI. This CDR3 spans 11 amino acids. Trimming took 4 bases from V and 9 from J, leaving 9 bases between them. CDR3 in DNA: TGTGCCAGCAGTTCCCAGGGCCAAGCTTTCTTT. It is translated as CASSSQGQAFF.

The chain uses TRBV10-2 and TRBJ2-6, with D maybe TRBD2 (6 bases). Germline assignment: CDR1 WSHSY and CDR2 SAAADI. This CDR3 comprises 20 residues. Trimming took off 0 bases at V and 0 bases at J, with 18 bases between the two ends. As DNA, the CDR3 is TGCGCCAGCAGTGAGTCGACTCGAGGAGGGTACGGCTCTGGGGCCAACGTCCTGACTTTC. Amino acid sequence: CASSESTRGGYGSGANVLTF.

This sequence joins TRBV10-3 and TRBJ2-7; D perhaps matches TRBD2 (6 bases). CDR1 is ENHRY, CDR2 SYGVKD, per germline. Trimming shortened V by 2 bases and J by 1 base, and 12 bases separated the two germline ends. This CDR3 region has 15 residues. The CDR3 nucleotides read TGTGCCATCAGTGAGCCGGTCGGGAGTTCCTACGAGCAGTACTTC. This codes for CAISEPVGSSYEQYF.

This chain joins TRBV5-1 and TRBJ2-4, with D maybe TRBD2 (6 bases). CDR1 and CDR2 from the germline V gene are SGHRS and YFSETQ. The CDR3 has 14 amino acids. Trimming took 6 bases from V and 8 from J, leaving 18 bases between them. The DNA of the CDR3 is TGCGCCAGCAAGATCGGACTATGGGGGGACATTCAGTACTTC. This codes for CASKIGLWGDIQYF.

A few counts support this clonotype. Germline is not matched at one junction end, which may reflect a read error. The V call is TRBV29-1, the J call TRBJ2-7; TRBD2 matches 9 bases. Germline V gene lookup returns CDR1 SQVTM and CDR2 ANQGSEA. The CDR3 has 12 residues. The CDR3 is CSGGQTTYEQYF. The CDR3 coding sequence is TGTAGCGGGGGACAGACCACCTACGAGCAGTACTTC.

This clonotype was picked up a small number of times. The chain is built from TRBV2 and TRBJ1-2; maybe TRBD1 (6 bases). V was pared by 6 bases and J by 8 bases, with 16 bases between. CDR3 length: 13 residues. Germline V gene lookup returns CDR1 SNHLY and CDR2 FYNNEI. The CDR3 loop reads CASSRSRQDGYTF. CDR3 nucleotide sequence: TGTGCCAGCAGCCGCTCTCGACAGGACGGCTACACCTTC. Looking up the rest from reference TRBV2 and TRBJ1-2 gives the full variable domain: EPEVTQTPSHQVTQMGQEVILRCVPISNHLYFYWYRQILGQKVEFLVSFYNNEISEKSEIFDDQFSVERPDGSNFTLKIRSTKLEDSAMYFCASSRSRQDGYTFGSGTRLTVV.

This chain connects TRBV5-1 to TRBJ2-1; 8 bases are a match to TRBD1. CDR1 SGHRS and CDR2 YFSETQ come from the germline V gene. J gave up 8 bases and V 4 bases, and 17 bases lay outside the gene matches. This CDR3 region has 17 residues. The CDR3 DNA reads TGCGCCAGCAGCCTCGGTTCAGGGGGCCCTAGCATCTATGAGCAGTTCTTC. It specifies CASSLGSGGPSIYEQFF.

This clonotype was recorded many times. The chain joins TRBV12-3 or TRBV12-4 to TRBJ1-5; possible D gene TRBD1, 6 bases. The CDR3 has 13 residues. Trimming took off 4 bases at V and 5 bases at J, with 9 bases between the two ends. In DNA form, the CDR3 reads TGTGCCAGCAGTTCGGACAGTTATCAGCCCCAGCATTTT. Its protein is CASSSDSYQPQHF.

The chain couples TRBV19 to TRBJ1-4; 10 nucleotides line up with TRBD1. Unmatched junction bases numbered 4, after V lost 1 base and J lost 8 bases. This CDR3 has 15 residues. Germline V gene sequence: CDR1 LNHDA, CDR2 SQIVND (reference sequence). CDR3 bases: TGTGCCAGTAGTATAGGACAGGGGGCTCCGGAAAAACTGTTTTTT. It translates to CASSIGQGAPEKLFF.

This rearrangement joins TRBV7-3 to TRBJ1-2; D remains unclear. Trimming stripped 6 bases from V and 3 bases from J, with 14 bases between. This CDR3 spans 14 amino acids. The germline V gene encodes CDR1 SGHTA and CDR2 FQGTGA. The CDR3 nucleotides read TGTGCCAGCAGTCCCGACCGGATAGACTATGGCTACACCTTC. This encodes CASSPDRIDYGYTF.

V gene TRBV28 combines with J gene TRBJ2-5, with D maybe TRBD1 (5 bases). V was trimmed by 6 bases and J by 4 bases, leaving 15 bases between them. This CDR3 is built from 14 residues. Germline V CDR1 and CDR2: MDHEN, SYDVKM. Here the CDR3 reads CASSYGQVGETQYF. CDR3 sequence (DNA): TGTGCCAGCAGCTACGGACAAGTCGGAGAGACCCAGTACTTC.

This sequence joins TRBV10-2 and TRBJ1-5, with D unclear. The germline V gene encodes CDR1 WSHSY and CDR2 SAAADI. This CDR3 region has 14 residues. Trimming cost V 10 bases and J 0 bases, with 13 bases left between them. The CDR3 loop is CATGPTNSNQPQHF. The DNA of the CDR3 is TGCGCCACCGGGCCCACTAATAGCAATCAGCCCCAGCATTTT.

V is TRBV2 and J is TRBJ2-7; the D gene is possibly TRBD2 (6 bases). The CDR3 spans 13 residues. The germline V gene has CDR1 SNHLY and CDR2 FYNNEI. Trimming took 4 bases from V and 7 from J, leaving 14 bases between them. The chain's CDR3 is CASSGAGRGEQYF. The CDR3 region has the DNA TGTGCCAGCAGTGGTGCGGGCCGGGGGGAGCAGTACTTC.

The gene calls are TRBV29-1 and TRBJ2-5; D is perhaps TRBD1 (6 bases). Germline V gene lookup returns CDR1 SQVTM and CDR2 ANQGSEA. The CDR3 extends over 14 amino acids. V dropped 4 bases and J dropped 1 base, with 13 bases sitting between them. CDR3 residues: CSVVGAVLQETQYF. CDR3 nucleotides: TGCAGCGTTGTGGGGGCCGTCCTCCAAGAGACCCAGTACTTC.

The gene calls are TRBV29-1 and TRBJ2-5; 8 bases map to TRBD1. The assigned J gene may be wrong: the sequence end matches TRBJ2-1 better. The CDR3 length is 12 residues. Germline loops: CDR1 SQVTM, CDR2 ANQGSEA. The CDR3 DNA follows: TGCAGCGTCGCCGGGACAGGCAATGAGCAGTTCTTC. Its protein is CSVAGTGNEQFF.

CDR3 sequence reads: CASSLSSSFTYEQYF. For the CDR3, the DNA is TGTGCCAGCAGTTTAAGTTCCAGCTTTACCTACGAGCAGTACTTC. The V and J genes are TRBV28 and TRBJ2-5, with D uncertain. The end of the DNA fits TRBJ2-7 better, so the J call may be wrong. This CDR3 is built from 15 residues. The germline gives CDR1 MDHEN, CDR2 SYDVKM.

This clonotype was found a few times. The genes are TRBV5-4 and TRBJ2-5; 9 bases fit TRBD1. The CDR3 length is 15 residues. Germline lookup yields CDR1 SGHNT and CDR2 YYREEE (reference sequence). V lost 3 bases to trimming and J lost 1 base; unmatched junction nucleotides: 4. DNA for the CDR3: TGTGCCAGCAGCTCCAACAGGGGGCGCCAAGAGACCCAGTACTTC. This encodes CASSSNRGRQETQYF. The full variable domain, its missing parts supplied by reference TRBV5-4 and TRBJ2-5, is ETGVTQSPTHLIKTRGQQVTLRCSSQSGHNTVSWYQQALGQGPQFIFQYYREEENGRGNFPPRFSGLQFPNYSSELNVNALELDDSALYLCASSSNRGRQETQYFGPGTRLLVL.

This sequence joins TRBV7-3 and TRBJ2-5; D ambiguous. With 2 bases removed from V and 7 bases from J, the gap between germline ends came to 8 bases. The CDR3 consists of 12 residues. CDR1 is SGHTA, CDR2 FQGTGA, per germline. CDR3 residues: CASSLVTGTQYF. DNA for the CDR3: TGTGCCAGCAGCTTAGTTACTGGGACCCAGTACTTC.

The sample holds a few counts of this clonotype. A junction boundary mismatches the germline segment, possibly from a read error. This sequence joins TRBV12-3 or TRBV12-4 and TRBJ2-5; possible D gene TRBD2, 5 bases. The CDR3 extends over 13 amino acids. The CDR3 DNA sequence: TGTGCCAGCAGTTTCCAGCCGTGGGAGACTCAGTACTTC. It encodes CASSFQPWETQYF.